Included here is one TCR beta chain sequence, with context. The data originate from a study of control samples from healthy donors and cancer patients. The repertoire was sequenced with immunoSEQ multiplex PCR; TCRdb's copy has only in-frame clones and lacks some. Of fewer than 90,000 clones listed, 70% to 90% are singletons. This CDR3 is built from 11 residues. Trimming at V came to 4 bases and at J to 10 bases, leaving 1 base not matched to a gene. Germline CDR1 reads SEHNR; CDR2 reads FQNEAQ (reference sequence). The receptor's source is a man aged 45 to 65 in good health. The sequenced sample was blood. V gene TRBV7-9 combines with J gene TRBJ1-1, with 9 bases that match TRBD1. CDR3 nucleotides: TGTGCCAGCAGCTGGGACAGGGCAGCTTTCTTT. This translates into CASSWDRAAFF.